Reported below is one T cell receptor beta chain. Its antigen remains unknown. This sample stems from a study of identical twins. In TCRdb, the 5' RACE reads were re-called with MiXCR into one record per CDR3 protein. The sample lists roughly 710,000 distinct CDR3 sequences, roughly 6% occurring once. The CDR3 consists of 14 residues. Trimming left V 4 bases short and J 3 bases short, with 16 bases between. The germline gives CDR1 SQVTM, CDR2 ANQGSEA. Study results and caveats: Low generation probability was overrepresented in out-of-frame alpha sequences shared by twins. Models underestimated how often monozygotic twins shared out-of-frame TCR alpha. Invariant MAIT and iNKT cells are populations that could partly confound zero-insertion analyses.

This receptor was taken from a man in his late teens or twenties in good health. The sequencing sample was made of naive T cells sorted from blood. V usage is TRBV29-1 and J usage is TRBJ2-7; tentative D call: TRBD2 (6 bases). Here the CDR3 DNA reads TGCAGCGTTGTAGGAGGGACGCAAGACTACGAGCAGTACTTC. This sequence encodes CSVVGGTQDYEQYF.